This TCR beta chain was sequenced for a study of blood T cell repertoires in COVID-19. Study background: From the United States, Italy and Spain came samples of acute and convalescent COVID-19. Nucleic acid was either cDNA or gDNA, and it came from T cells, B-cell-depleted T cells, or PBMCs.

Germline values: CDR1 ENHRY, CDR2 SYGVKD. CDR3 size: 14 residues. Trimming removed 6 bases from V and 0 bases from J; junction bases left unmatched: 1. Assay: immunoSEQ multiplex PCR; the TCRdb copy retains only in-frame clones and omits some. Altogether fewer than 300,000 clones are present, 82% being singletons, with the ten largest covering less than 4%. The sequence was obtained from a woman younger than 30 with acute or convalescent COVID-19. The chain uses TRBV10-3 and TRBJ2-3; 9 bases align to TRBD2. Material: peripheral blood. Here the CDR3 reads CAISTSGSTDTQYF. CDR3 nucleotide sequence: TGTGCCATCAGCACTAGCGGGAGCACAGATACGCAGTATTTT.